Listed below are T cell receptor beta chains from one sample, sequenced in a study of blood T cell repertoires in COVID-19. Profiled with immunoSEQ multiplex PCR; TCRdb holds only in-frame clones, not every one. The sample has about 67,000 clones; roughly 85% are singletons. Sequences were obtained from peripheral blood. All receptors come from a human donor in a cohort sampled during active COVID-19. The CDR3 runs from the conserved cysteine through the conserved F or W. The order of the fields is clone size, J gene, D gene, V gene, CDR3 protein, CDR3 DNA. The D gene is left open where the match is weak. For some rows the clone size is stated as once, few or many, or as a class when expanded; others skip it.

>NA|TRBJ1-6|NA|TRBV7-2
CASSLGTPSGTANSPLHF
TGTGCCAGCAGCTTGGGGACACCTTCAGGGACGGCTAATTCACCCCTCCACTTT
>NA|TRBJ2-7|NA|TRBV11-1
CASSLETVTHEQYF
TGTGCCAGCAGCTTAGAGACAGTAACCCACGAGCAGTACTTC
>once|TRBJ1-2|TRBD1|TRBV28
CASSSDRDGYTF
TGTGCCAGCAGTTCTGACAGGGACGGCTACACCTTC
>NA|TRBJ2-2|NA|TRBV29-1
CSVAGTTNTGELFF
TGCAGCGTTGCCGGGACAACGAACACCGGGGAGCTGTTTTTT
>NA|TRBJ2-2|TRBD1|TRBV11-1
CASSLRQGYTGELFF
TGTGCCAGCAGCTTAAGACAGGGGTACACCGGGGAGCTGTTTTTT
>NA|TRBJ1-4|NA|TRBV18
CASSPRQGGEKLFF
TGTGCCAGCTCACCGAGGCAGGGCGGTGAAAAACTGTTTTTT
>NA|TRBJ1-1|TRBD1|TRBV19
CASSTTIRQGTNTEAFF
TGTGCCAGTAGTACAACCATTCGACAGGGGACGAACACTGAAGCTTTCTTT
>NA|TRBJ2-5|TRBD1|TRBV2
CASSGDSQETQYF
TGTGCCAGCAGTGGGGACAGCCAAGAGACCCAGTACTTC
>many|TRBJ1-2|NA|TRBV7-2
CASSLDRAYGYTF
TGTGCCAGCAGCTTAGACAGGGCCTATGGCTACACCTTC
>NA|TRBJ2-1|TRBD1|TRBV24-1
CATRDRDSNEQFF
TGTGCCACCAGAGACCGGGACAGCAATGAGCAGTTCTTC
>NA|TRBJ1-4|NA|TRBV7-9
CASSLGTGRNEKLFF
TGTGCCAGCAGCTTAGGAACAGGGAGAAATGAAAAACTGTTTTTT
>NA|TRBJ2-3|NA|TRBV7-2
CASSLSRRGDTQYF
TGTGCCAGCAGCTTATCCCGCAGAGGGGATACGCAGTATTTT
>NA|TRBJ2-7|NA|TRBV7-7
CASIASSEQYF
TGTGCTAGCATCGCCTCGAGCGAGCAGTACTTC
>NA|TRBJ1-5|NA|TRBV27
CASSLSRVNQPQHF
TGTGCCAGCAGTTTATCGAGGGTAAATCAGCCCCAGCATTTT
>NA|TRBJ2-3|NA|TRBV9
CASSPSWASTDTQYF
TGTGCCAGCAGCCCCAGTTGGGCTAGCACAGATACGCAGTATTTT
>NA|TRBJ1-5|NA|TRBV2
CASRTGTRDQPQHF
TGTGCCAGCAGGACCGGGACAAGAGATCAGCCCCAGCATTTT
>NA|TRBJ1-1|NA|TRBV5-6
CASSFGGGTEAFF
TGTGCCAGCAGCTTTGGAGGTGGGACTGAAGCTTTCTTT
>NA|TRBJ1-1|NA|TRBV21-1
CASPLSRQGGRNTEAFF
TGTGCCAGCCCCCTGAGTAGGCAGGGTGGCAGGAACACTGAAGCTTTCTTT
>NA|TRBJ1-1|NA|TRBV5-4
CASSLGSHSEAFF
TGTGCCAGCAGCTTGGGGTCCCACAGTGAAGCTTTCTTT
>NA|TRBJ1-5|TRBD1|TRBV7-8
CASSLGGQHNQPQHF
TGTGCCAGCAGCTTAGGGGGACAGCACAATCAGCCCCAGCATTTT
>NA|TRBJ2-7|TRBD2|TRBV2
CASGAGGSSYEQYF
TGTGCCAGCGGGGCGGGGGGTTCCTCCTACGAGCAGTACTTC
>NA|TRBJ1-2|NA|TRBV19
CASTKDNYGVYGYTF
TGTGCCAGTACCAAGGACAACTACGGTGTCTATGGCTACACCTTC
>NA|TRBJ1-1|TRBD1|TRBV11-3
CASSFGQGNAFF
TGTGCCAGCAGCTTCGGACAGGGGAACGCTTTCTTT
>once|TRBJ2-1|NA|TRBV7-2
CASSGHAWGRAANEQFF
TGTGCCAGCAGCGGGCATGCGTGGGGCAGGGCTGCCAATGAGCAGTTCTTC
>NA|TRBJ2-5|TRBD2|TRBV9
CASSGAGGPQETQYF
TGTGCCAGCAGCGGAGCGGGGGGGCCCCAAGAGACCCAGTACTTC
>NA|TRBJ1-4|TRBD1|TRBV5-1
CASSSGQTNEKLFF
TGCGCCAGCAGCTCGGGACAGACTAATGAAAAACTGTTTTTT
>NA|TRBJ2-2|NA|TRBV6-5
CALEGQGRAGELFF
TGTGCCCTCGAAGGGCAGGGCAGAGCCGGGGAGCTGTTTTTT
>NA|TRBJ1-5|NA|TRBV19
CASSIDGGNQPQHF
TGTGCCAGTAGTATTGACGGGGGCAATCAGCCCCAGCATTTT
>NA|TRBJ1-2|NA|TRBV5-1
CASSLVQGGGGYGYTF
TGCGCCAGCAGCTTGGTCCAAGGTGGAGGCGGCTATGGCTACACCTTC
>NA|TRBJ2-1|NA|TRBV7-8
CASSRGLEYNEQFF
TGTGCCAGCTCAAGAGGACTTGAGTACAATGAGCAGTTCTTC
>NA|TRBJ2-1|TRBD2|TRBV2
CASSDLSGGHSYNEQFF
TGTGCCAGCAGTGATCTGAGCGGGGGGCATTCCTACAATGAGCAGTTCTTC
>NA|TRBJ1-2|TRBD1|TRBV27
CASRGTQGRMDYGYTF
TGTGCCAGCAGGGGGACACAGGGGAGAATGGACTATGGCTACACCTTC
>NA|TRBJ1-2|NA|TRBV29-1
CSVVSDGYTF
TGCAGCGTTGTCTCTGATGGCTACACCTTC
>NA|TRBJ1-1|NA|TRBV19
CASSSKTGTEAFF
TGTGCCAGTAGTTCAAAGACAGGCACTGAAGCTTTCTTT
>NA|TRBJ1-5|TRBD1|TRBV27
CASSLGAGQGYQPQHF
TGTGCCAGCAGTTTAGGAGCGGGACAGGGCTATCAGCCCCAGCATTTT
>NA|TRBJ2-5|TRBD2|TRBV27
CASSLPGGNQYF
TGTGCCAGCAGTTTACCGGGGGGGAACCAGTACTTC
>NA|TRBJ1-1|NA|TRBV28
CASSSTEGLLNTEAFF
TGTGCCAGCAGTTCGACCGAGGGCCTTCTGAACACTGAAGCTTTCTTT
>NA|TRBJ2-2|NA|TRBV9
CASSPRQKTNTGELFF
TGTGCCAGCAGCCCCCGACAGAAGACGAACACCGGGGAGCTGTTTTTT
>NA|TRBJ1-4|TRBD1|TRBV18
CASSPDDPGGWTNEKLFF
TGTGCCAGCTCACCAGATGATCCAGGGGGATGGACTAATGAAAAACTGTTTTTT
>NA|TRBJ1-4|NA|TRBV14
CASSQQGIEKLFF
TGTGCCAGCAGCCAACAGGGAATTGAAAAACTGTTTTTT
>NA|TRBJ2-5|NA|TRBV10-3
CAISPRGETQYF
TGTGCCATCAGTCCGAGGGGGGAGACCCAGTACTTC
>once|TRBJ2-2|NA|TRBV6-2/TRBV6-3
CASSRTGFLAGELFF
TGTGCCAGCAGCCGCACAGGTTTCTTGGCCGGGGAGCTGTTTTTT
>NA|TRBJ2-1|TRBD2|TRBV5-1
CASSPVAGSRNEQFF
TGCGCCAGCAGCCCCGTAGCGGGGTCTCGGAATGAGCAGTTCTTC
>NA|TRBJ2-1|NA|TRBV18
CASSDQGNEQFF
TGTGCCAGCTCAGACCAGGGGAATGAGCAGTTCTTC
>few|TRBJ1-6|TRBD1|TRBV5-1
CASSSGQGDSPLHF
TGCGCCAGCAGCAGTGGACAGGGGGATTCACCCCTCCACTTT
>NA|TRBJ1-5|NA|TRBV5-1
CASSLGAGLDSNQPQHF
TGCGCCAGCAGCTTGGGGGCAGGTTTAGACAGCAATCAGCCCCAGCATTTT
>NA|TRBJ1-1|NA|TRBV14
CASSQVRGTEAFF
TGTGCCAGCAGCCAGGTTCGGGGGACTGAAGCTTTCTTT